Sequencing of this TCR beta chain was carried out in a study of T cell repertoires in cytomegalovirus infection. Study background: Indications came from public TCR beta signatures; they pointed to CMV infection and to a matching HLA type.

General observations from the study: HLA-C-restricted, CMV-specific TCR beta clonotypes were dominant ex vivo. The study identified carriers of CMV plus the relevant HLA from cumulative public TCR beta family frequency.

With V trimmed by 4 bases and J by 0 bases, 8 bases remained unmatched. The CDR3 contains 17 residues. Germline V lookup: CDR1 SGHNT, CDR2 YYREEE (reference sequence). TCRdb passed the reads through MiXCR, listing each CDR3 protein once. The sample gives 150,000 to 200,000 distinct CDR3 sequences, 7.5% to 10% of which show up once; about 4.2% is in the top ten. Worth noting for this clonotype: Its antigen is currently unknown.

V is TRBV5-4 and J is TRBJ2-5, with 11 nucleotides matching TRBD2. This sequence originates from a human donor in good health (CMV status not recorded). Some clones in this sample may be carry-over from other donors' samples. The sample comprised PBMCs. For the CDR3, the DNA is TGTGCCAGCAGCCGAGAGCTAGCGGGAGGAGACCAAGAGACCCAGTACTTC. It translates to CASSRELAGGDQETQYF.